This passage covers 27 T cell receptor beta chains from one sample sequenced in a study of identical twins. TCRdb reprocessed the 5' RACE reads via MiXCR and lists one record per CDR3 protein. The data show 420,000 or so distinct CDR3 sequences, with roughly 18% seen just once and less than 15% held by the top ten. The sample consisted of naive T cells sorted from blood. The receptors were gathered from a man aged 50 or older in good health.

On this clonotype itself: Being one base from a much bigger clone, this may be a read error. The CDR3 protein is CSARLTGTTNQPQHF. In nucleotides, the CDR3 is TGCAGTGCCCGCTTGACAGGGACTACCAATCAGCCCCAGCATTTT. The chain joins TRBV20-1 to TRBJ1-5; 7 nucleotides line up with TRBD1. Germline CDR1 is DFQATT and CDR2 is SNEGSKA (reference sequence). This CDR3 is 15 amino acids long. Trimming cost V 6 bases and J 3 bases; bases outside gene matches: 11.

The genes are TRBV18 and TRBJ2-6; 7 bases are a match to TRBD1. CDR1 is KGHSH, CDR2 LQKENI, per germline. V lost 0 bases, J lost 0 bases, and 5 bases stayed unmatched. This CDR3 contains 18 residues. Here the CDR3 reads CASSPPGQTLSGANVLTF. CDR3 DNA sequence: TGTGCCAGCTCACCACCGGGACAGACCCTCTCTGGGGCCAACGTCCTGACTTTC. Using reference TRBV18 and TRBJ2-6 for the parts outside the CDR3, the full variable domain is NAGVMQNPRHLVRRRGQEARLRCSPMKGHSHVYWYRQLPEEGLKFMVYLQKENIIDESGMPKERFSAEFPKEGPSILRIQQVVRGDSAAYFCASSPPGQTLSGANVLTFGAGSRLTVL.

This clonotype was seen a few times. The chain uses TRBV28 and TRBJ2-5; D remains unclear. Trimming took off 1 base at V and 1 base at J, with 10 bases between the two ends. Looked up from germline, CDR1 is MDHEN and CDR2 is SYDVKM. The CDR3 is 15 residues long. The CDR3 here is CASSLLVGPQETQYF. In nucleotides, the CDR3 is TGTGCCAGCAGTTTATTGGTAGGGCCCCAAGAGACCCAGTACTTC. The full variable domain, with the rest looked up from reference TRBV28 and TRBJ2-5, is DVKVTQSSRYLVKRTGEKVFLECVQDMDHENMFWYRQDPGLGLRLIYFSYDVKMKEKGDIPEGYSVSREKKERFSLILESASTNQTSMYLCASSLLVGPQETQYFGPGTRLLVL.

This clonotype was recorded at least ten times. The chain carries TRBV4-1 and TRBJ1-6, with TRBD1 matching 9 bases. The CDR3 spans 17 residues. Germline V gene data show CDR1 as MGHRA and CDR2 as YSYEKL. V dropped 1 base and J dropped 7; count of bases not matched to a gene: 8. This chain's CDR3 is CASSQAVGTGPNSPLHF. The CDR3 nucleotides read TGCGCCAGCAGCCAAGCAGTGGGGACAGGGCCAAATTCACCCCTCCACTTT.

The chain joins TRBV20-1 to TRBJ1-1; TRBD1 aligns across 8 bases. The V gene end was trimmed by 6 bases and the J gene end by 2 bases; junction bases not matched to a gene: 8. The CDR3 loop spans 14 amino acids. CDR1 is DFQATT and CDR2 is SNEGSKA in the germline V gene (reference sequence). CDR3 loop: CSALGQEGNTEAFF. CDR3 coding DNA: TGCAGTGCGCTGGGACAGGAGGGAAACACTGAAGCTTTCTTT.

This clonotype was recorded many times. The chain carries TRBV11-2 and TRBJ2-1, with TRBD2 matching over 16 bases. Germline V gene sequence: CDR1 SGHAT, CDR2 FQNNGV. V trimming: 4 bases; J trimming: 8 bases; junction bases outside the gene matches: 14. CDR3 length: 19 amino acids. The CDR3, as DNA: TGTGCCAGCAGCTCCGGGACTAGCGGGGGGGTATCATTTCCGCATGAGCAGTTCTTC. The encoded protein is CASSSGTSGGVSFPHEQFF.

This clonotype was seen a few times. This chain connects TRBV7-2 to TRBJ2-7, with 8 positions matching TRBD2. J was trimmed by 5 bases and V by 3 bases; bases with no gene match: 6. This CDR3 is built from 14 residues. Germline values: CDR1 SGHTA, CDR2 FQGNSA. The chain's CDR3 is CASSFRGGANEQYF. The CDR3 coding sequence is TGTGCCAGCAGCTTTCGGGGGGGGGCTAACGAGCAGTACTTC.

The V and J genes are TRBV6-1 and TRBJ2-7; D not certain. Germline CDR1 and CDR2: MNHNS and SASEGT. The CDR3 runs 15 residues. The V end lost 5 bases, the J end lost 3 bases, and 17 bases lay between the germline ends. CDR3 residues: CASSPQDGFYYEQYF. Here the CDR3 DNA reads TGTGCCAGCAGTCCTCAGGACGGATTTTACTACGAGCAGTACTTC.

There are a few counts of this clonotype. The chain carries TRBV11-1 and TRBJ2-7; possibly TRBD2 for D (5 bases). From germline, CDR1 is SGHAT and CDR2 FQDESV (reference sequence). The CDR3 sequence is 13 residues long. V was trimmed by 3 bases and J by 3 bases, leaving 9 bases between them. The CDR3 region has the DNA TGTGCCAGCAGCTTCGGGGAAATCTACGAGCAGTACTTC. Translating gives CASSFGEIYEQYF.

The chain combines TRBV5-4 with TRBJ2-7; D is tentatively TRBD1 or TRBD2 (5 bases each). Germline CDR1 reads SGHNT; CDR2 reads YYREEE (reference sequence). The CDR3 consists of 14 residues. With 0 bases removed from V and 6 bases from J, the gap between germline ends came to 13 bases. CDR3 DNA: TGTGCCAGCAGCTTGGACGGGACGCTCAGCGAGCAGTACTTC. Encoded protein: CASSLDGTLSEQYF.

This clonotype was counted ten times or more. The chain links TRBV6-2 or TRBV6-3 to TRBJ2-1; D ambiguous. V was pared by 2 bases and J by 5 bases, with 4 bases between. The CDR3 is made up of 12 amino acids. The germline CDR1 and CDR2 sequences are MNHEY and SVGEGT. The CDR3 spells CASSYGNNEQFF. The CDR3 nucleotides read TGTGCCAGCAGTTACGGGAACAATGAGCAGTTCTTC.

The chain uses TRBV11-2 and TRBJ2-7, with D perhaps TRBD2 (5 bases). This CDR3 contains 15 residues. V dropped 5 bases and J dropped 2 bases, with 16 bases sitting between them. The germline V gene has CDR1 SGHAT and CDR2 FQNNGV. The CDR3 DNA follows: TGTGCCAGCAGCCTAGCAACCGGACGGACCTACGAGCAGTACTTC. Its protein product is CASSLATGRTYEQYF.

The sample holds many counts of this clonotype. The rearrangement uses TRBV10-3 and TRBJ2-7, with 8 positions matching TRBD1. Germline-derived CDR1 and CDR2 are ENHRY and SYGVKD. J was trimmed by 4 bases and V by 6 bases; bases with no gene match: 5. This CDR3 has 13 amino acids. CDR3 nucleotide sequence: TGTGCCATCAGGGACACAGGGGGGTACGAGCAGTACTTC. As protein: CAIRDTGGYEQYF.

DNA for the CDR3: TGTGCCATCAGTGAGGGGCACGGTGAGACCCAGTACTTC. Protein sequence: CAISEGHGETQYF. This chain joins TRBV10-3 and TRBJ2-5; unclear D gene. Germline CDR1 and CDR2: ENHRY and SYGVKD. The CDR3 is made up of 13 amino acids. V lost 2 bases and J lost 5, with 9 bases in between.

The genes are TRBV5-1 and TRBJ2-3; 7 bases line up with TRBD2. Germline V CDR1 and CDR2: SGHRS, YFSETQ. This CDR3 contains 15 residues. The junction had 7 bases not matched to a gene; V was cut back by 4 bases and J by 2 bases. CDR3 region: CASSQWGGFTDTQYF. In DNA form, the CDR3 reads TGCGCCAGCAGCCAATGGGGGGGATTCACAGATACGCAGTATTTT.

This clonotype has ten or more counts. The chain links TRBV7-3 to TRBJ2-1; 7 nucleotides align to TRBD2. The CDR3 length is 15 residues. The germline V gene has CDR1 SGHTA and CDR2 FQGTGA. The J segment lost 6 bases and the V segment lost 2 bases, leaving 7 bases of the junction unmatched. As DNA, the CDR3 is TGTGCCAGCAGCTTATCGGCGGGAGTGAGCAATGAGCAGTTCTTC. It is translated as CASSLSAGVSNEQFF. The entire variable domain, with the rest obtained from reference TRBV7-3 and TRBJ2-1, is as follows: GAGVSQTPSNKVTEKGKYVELRCDPISGHTALYWYRQSLGQGPEFLIYFQGTGAADDSGLPNDRFFAVRPEGSVSTLKIQRTERGDSAVYLCASSLSAGVSNEQFFGPGTRLTVL.

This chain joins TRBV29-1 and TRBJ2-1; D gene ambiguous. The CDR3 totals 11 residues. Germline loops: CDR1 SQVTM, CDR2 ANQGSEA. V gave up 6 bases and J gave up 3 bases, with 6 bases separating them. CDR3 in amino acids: CSVPVYNEQFF. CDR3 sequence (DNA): TGCAGCGTCCCCGTCTACAATGAGCAGTTCTTC.

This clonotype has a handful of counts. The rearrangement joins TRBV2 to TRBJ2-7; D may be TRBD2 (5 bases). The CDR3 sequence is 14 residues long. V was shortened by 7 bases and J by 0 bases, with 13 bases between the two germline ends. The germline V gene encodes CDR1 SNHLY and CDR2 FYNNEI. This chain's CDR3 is CASKTERSSYEQYF. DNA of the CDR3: TGTGCCAGCAAGACCGAGCGGAGCTCCTACGAGCAGTACTTC. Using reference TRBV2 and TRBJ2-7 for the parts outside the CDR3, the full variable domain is EPEVTQTPSHQVTQMGQEVILRCVPISNHLYFYWYRQILGQKVEFLVSFYNNEISEKSEIFDDQFSVERPDGSNFTLKIRSTKLEDSAMYFCASKTERSSYEQYFGPGTRLTVT.

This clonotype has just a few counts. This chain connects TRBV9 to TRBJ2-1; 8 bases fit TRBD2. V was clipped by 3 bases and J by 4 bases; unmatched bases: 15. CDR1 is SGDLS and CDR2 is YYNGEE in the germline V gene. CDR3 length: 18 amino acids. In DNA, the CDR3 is TGTGCCAGCAGCGCTGACCTAGCGGGCCTCAAGGAATACAATGAGCAGTTCTTC. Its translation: CASSADLAGLKEYNEQFF. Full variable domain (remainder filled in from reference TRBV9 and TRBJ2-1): DSGVTQTPKHLITATGQRVTLRCSPRSGDLSVYWYQQSLDQGLQFLIQYYNGEERAKGNILERFSAQQFPDLHSELNLSSLELGDSALYFCASSADLAGLKEYNEQFFGPGTRLTVL.

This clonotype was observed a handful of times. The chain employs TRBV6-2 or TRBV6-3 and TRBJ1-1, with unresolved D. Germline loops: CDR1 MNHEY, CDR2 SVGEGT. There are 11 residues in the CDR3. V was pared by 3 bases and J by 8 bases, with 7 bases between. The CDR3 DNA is TGTGCCAGCAGTTATGGGGTAGAAGCTTTCTTT. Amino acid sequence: CASSYGVEAFF.

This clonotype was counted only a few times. This CDR3 reads CASSYSRVRNQPQHF. CDR3 nucleotides: TGTGCCAGCAGTTACTCCCGAGTGCGAAATCAGCCCCAGCATTTT. The J gene is TRBJ1-5, the V gene TRBV6-2 or TRBV6-3; unclear D gene. CDR1 MNHEY and CDR2 SVGEGT come from the germline V gene. This CDR3 spans 15 amino acids. V was shortened by 0 bases and J by 4 bases, with 10 bases between the two germline ends.

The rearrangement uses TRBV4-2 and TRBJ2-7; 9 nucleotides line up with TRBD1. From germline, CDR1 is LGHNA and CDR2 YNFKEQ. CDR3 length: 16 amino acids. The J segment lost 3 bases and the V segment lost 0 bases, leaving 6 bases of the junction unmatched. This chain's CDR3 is CASSQDFGTGNYEQYF. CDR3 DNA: TGTGCCAGCAGCCAAGATTTTGGGACAGGGAACTACGAGCAGTACTTC.

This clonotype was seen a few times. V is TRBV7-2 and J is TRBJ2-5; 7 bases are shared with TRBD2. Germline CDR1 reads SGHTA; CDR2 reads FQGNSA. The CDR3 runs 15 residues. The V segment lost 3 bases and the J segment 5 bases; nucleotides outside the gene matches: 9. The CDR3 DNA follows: TGTGCCAGCAGCTTGCCTTTAAGCGGGGTGGAGACCCAGTACTTC. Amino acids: CASSLPLSGVETQYF. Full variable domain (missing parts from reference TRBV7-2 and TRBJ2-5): GAGVSQSPSNKVTEKGKDVELRCDPISGHTALYWYRQSLGQGLEFLIYFQGNSAPDKSGLPSDRFSAERTGGSVSTLTIQRTQQEDSAVYLCASSLPLSGVETQYFGPGTRLLVL.

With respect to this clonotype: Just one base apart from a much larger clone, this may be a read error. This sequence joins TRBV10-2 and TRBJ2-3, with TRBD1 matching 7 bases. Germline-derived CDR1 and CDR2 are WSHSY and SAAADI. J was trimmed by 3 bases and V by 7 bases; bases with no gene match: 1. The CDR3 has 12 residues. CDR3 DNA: TGCGCCAGCAACAGGGGAACAGATACGCAGTATTTT. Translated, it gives CASNRGTDTQYF.

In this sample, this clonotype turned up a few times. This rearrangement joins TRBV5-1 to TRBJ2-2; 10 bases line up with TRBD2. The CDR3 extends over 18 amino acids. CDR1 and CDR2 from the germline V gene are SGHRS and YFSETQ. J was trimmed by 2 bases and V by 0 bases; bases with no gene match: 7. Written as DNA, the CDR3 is TGCGCCAGCAGCTTGGTCGCTAGCGGGGGACCAAACACCGGGGAGCTGTTTTTT. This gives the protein CASSLVASGGPNTGELFF.

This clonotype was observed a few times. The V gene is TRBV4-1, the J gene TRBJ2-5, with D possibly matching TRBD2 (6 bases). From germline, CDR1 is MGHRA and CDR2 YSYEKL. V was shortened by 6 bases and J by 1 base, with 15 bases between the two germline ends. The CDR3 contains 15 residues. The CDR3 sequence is CASSHAPGAQETQYF. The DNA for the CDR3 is TGCGCCAGCAGTCACGCTCCGGGAGCCCAAGAGACCCAGTACTTC.

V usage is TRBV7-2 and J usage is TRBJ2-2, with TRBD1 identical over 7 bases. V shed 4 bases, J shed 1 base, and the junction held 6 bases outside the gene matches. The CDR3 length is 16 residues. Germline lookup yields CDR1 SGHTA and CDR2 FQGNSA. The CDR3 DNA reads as TGTGCCAGCAGCTCAGCCACAGGGGTGAACACCGGGGAGCTGTTTTTT. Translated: CASSSATGVNTGELFF. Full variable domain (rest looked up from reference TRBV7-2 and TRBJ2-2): GAGVSQSPSNKVTEKGKDVELRCDPISGHTALYWYRQSLGQGLEFLIYFQGNSAPDKSGLPSDRFSAERTGGSVSTLTIQRTQQEDSAVYLCASSSATGVNTGELFFGEGSRLTVL.